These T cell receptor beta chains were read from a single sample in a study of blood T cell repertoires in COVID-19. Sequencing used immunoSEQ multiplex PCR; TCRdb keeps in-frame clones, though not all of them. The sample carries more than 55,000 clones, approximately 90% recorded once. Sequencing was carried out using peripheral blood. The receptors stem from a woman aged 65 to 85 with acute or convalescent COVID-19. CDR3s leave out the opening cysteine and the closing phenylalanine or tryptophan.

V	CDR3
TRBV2	ASSEGRGAYNEQF
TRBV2	ASSELRAPSYGYT
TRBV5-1	ASSSGTYYNYGYT
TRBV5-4	ASRSSGSSYNEQF
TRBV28	ASSLSRANYGYT
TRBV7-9	ASSNPATGARETEAF
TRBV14	ASSQAGQVAQPQH
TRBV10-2	ASRDSPQETQY
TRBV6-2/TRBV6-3	ASSRQGANQPQH
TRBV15	ATSSSLYEQF
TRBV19	ASSMRTGGNSPLH
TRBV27	ASSFLAGGNTGELF
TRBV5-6	ASSFRTGSGNTIY
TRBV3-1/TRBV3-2	ASSQRSVLHEQY
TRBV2	ASSERLAGIHEQF
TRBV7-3	ASRRVSRRYNEQF
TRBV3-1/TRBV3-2	ASSRSGQTNQPQH
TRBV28	ASSLTKATEAF
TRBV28	ASRQTVQPQH
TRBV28	ASSSQTGAYSPLH
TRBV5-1	ASRQGLSTDTQY
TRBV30	AWSVEFNQPQH
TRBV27	ASSRQGRGGQPQH
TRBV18	ASSPVEPKSSGANVLT
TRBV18	ASSSNGGTEAF
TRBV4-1	ASSRGLAGANEQF
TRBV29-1	SVEAGSGRANEQF
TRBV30	AWSEQADNSPLH
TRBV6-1	ASSEVAGGYGYT
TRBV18	ASSQNRDEKLF
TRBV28	ASTRAGETQY
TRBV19	ASSIFSGRPVVEQY